The next 20 T cell receptor beta chains were all read from a single sample in a study of T cell clonotyping in hematopoietic cell transplantation. The time point was: recipient sample about 28 days before transplant, after cytoreduction. Data came from immunoSEQ multiplex PCR; TCRdb stores just in-frame clones and leaves some out. The profile shows 75,000 to 95,000 clones, 96% of them singletons. The sequencing used peripheral blood mononuclear cells, collected before stem cell transplant. The receptors derive from a woman in her forties or fifties with acute myeloid leukemia. Some clones in this sample may be carry-over from other donors' samples.

The genes are TRBV28 and TRBJ1-1, with D maybe TRBD1 (5 bases). Trimming removed 5 bases at V and 0 bases at J, with 13 bases between. Germline CDR1 and CDR2: MDHEN and SYDVKM. The CDR3 runs 15 residues. The CDR3 is CASSREDTLNTEAFF. CDR3 nucleotide sequence: TGTGCCAGCAGTCGCGAGGACACACTGAACACTGAAGCTTTCTTT.

This rearrangement joins TRBV5-1 to TRBJ1-6; D might be TRBD1 (6 bases). CDR1 is SGHRS, CDR2 YFSETQ, per germline. This CDR3 region has 15 residues. Trimming pared 0 bases from V and 7 bases from J, leaving 11 bases between. In DNA form, the CDR3 reads TGCGCCAGCAGCTTGGTGGGACAAGGGAATTCACCCCTCCACTTT. Its translation is CASSLVGQGNSPLHF.

The chain couples TRBV11-2 to TRBJ2-7, with D tentatively TRBD2 (5 bases). The germline CDR1 and CDR2 sequences are SGHAT and FQNNGV. The CDR3 runs 15 residues. V was cut by 1 base and J by 2 bases, with 12 bases left in between. CDR3 loop: CASSLGPDLAYEQYF. The DNA for the CDR3 is TGTGCCAGCAGCTTAGGCCCGGACTTAGCCTACGAGCAGTACTTC.

The chain recombines TRBV9 with TRBJ1-4; D ambiguous. This CDR3 is 14 amino acids long. Germline CDR1 reads SGDLS; CDR2 reads YYNGEE. Trimming pared 3 bases from V and 0 bases from J, leaving 6 bases between. CDR3 sequence (DNA): TGTGCCAGCAGCGCTGCATCAACTAATGAAAAACTGTTTTTT. Amino acids: CASSAASTNEKLFF.

This clone was recorded a few times. Additional DNA sequences in this sample encode the identical CDR3. The V and J genes are TRBV5-1 and TRBJ1-1; tentatively, D is TRBD1 (6 bases). V lost 3 bases to trimming and J lost 1 base, with 7 bases between them. Germline V gene sequence: CDR1 SGHRS, CDR2 YFSETQ. The CDR3 is 13 amino acids. The CDR3 DNA reads TGCGCCAGCAGCTCACAGGGGAACACTGAAGCTTTCTTT. As protein: CASSSQGNTEAFF.

J is TRBJ1-2 and V is TRBV6-1; D is unclear. The V gene's germline CDR1 is MNHNS and CDR2 SASEGT. The CDR3 runs 11 residues. The V end was cut by 3 bases, the J end by 8 bases, with 7 bases between. The CDR3 DNA reads TGTGCCAGCAGTGAGTCCTGGGGCTACACCTTC. Residues: CASSESWGYTF.

The chain combines TRBV30 with TRBJ1-3; possibly TRBD1 for D (5 bases). With 1 base removed from V and 6 bases from J, the gap between germline ends came to 13 bases. The CDR3 runs 14 residues. Per the germline V gene, CDR1 is GTSNPN and CDR2 is SVGIG (reference sequence). The CDR3 sequence: CAWSAPGDENTIYF. CDR3 bases: TGTGCCTGGAGTGCCCCGGGGGATGAAAACACCATATATTTT.

This clone occurred once. The rearrangement links TRBV27 to TRBJ1-1; D gene ambiguous. The CDR3 spans 14 residues. CDR1 MNHEY and CDR2 SMNVEV come from the germline V gene (reference sequence). V lost 5 bases to trimming and J lost 4 bases, with 14 bases between them. CDR3 region: CASSRQAMATEAFF. The CDR3 DNA sequence: TGTGCCAGCAGTCGCCAGGCGATGGCCACTGAAGCTTTCTTT.

DNA for the CDR3: TGTGCCAGCAGCGTAGGCATTGGTCAGCCCCAGCATTTT. Protein product: CASSVGIGQPQHF. V gene TRBV9 combines with J gene TRBJ1-5; D is unclear. The germline gives CDR1 SGDLS, CDR2 YYNGEE. V was pared by 0 bases and J by 6 bases, with 7 bases between. This CDR3 contains 13 residues.

The chain has TRBV6-1 and TRBJ2-7; 8 bases are shared with TRBD2. CDR1 and CDR2 (germline): MNHNS, SASEGT. This CDR3 is built from 13 residues. Trimming at V came to 4 bases and at J to 6 bases, leaving 5 bases not matched to a gene. The CDR3 coding sequence is TGTGCCAGCAGTGGTGGACTAGCTGGCGAGCAGTACTTC. Translated: CASSGGLAGEQYF.

V is TRBV4-2 and J is TRBJ2-5, with TRBD2 matching over 13 bases. The junction had 2 bases not matched to a gene; V was cut back by 0 bases and J by 7 bases. The CDR3 totals 15 residues. CDR1 and CDR2 from the germline V gene are LGHNA and YNFKEQ. CDR3 sequence (DNA): TGTGCCAGCAGCCAAGACCGGACTAGCGGGGGGACCCAGTACTTC. Protein product: CASSQDRTSGGTQYF.

This chain connects TRBV7-2 to TRBJ2-5; D remains unclear. The CDR3 sequence is 14 residues long. Germline V CDR1 and CDR2: SGHTA, FQGNSA. With 6 bases removed from V and 4 bases from J, the gap between germline ends came to 15 bases. The CDR3 nucleotides read TGTGCCAGCAGGAATAGCAAGCAAGTAGAGACCCAGTACTTC. It yields the protein CASRNSKQVETQYF. The full variable domain, its missing parts supplied by reference TRBV7-2 and TRBJ2-5, is GAGVSQSPSNKVTEKGKDVELRCDPISGHTALYWYRQSLGQGLEFLIYFQGNSAPDKSGLPSDRFSAERTGGSVSTLTIQRTQQEDSAVYLCASRNSKQVETQYFGPGTRLLVL.

The chain couples TRBV6-5 to TRBJ1-1; the D gene is possibly TRBD1 (5 bases). The CDR3 is 14 residues long. V was clipped by 2 bases and J by 5 bases, with 12 bases between them. Germline CDR1 reads MNHEY; CDR2 reads SVGAGI. The CDR3 sequence is CASSYGRGGTEAFF. The CDR3 DNA is TGTGCCAGCAGTTACGGGAGGGGCGGGACTGAAGCTTTCTTT.

The chain uses TRBV6-1 and TRBJ1-5; the D is unclear. The V and J ends lost 6 bases and 4 bases respectively, with 7 bases between them. CDR3 size: 12 residues. Per germline, CDR1 MNHNS and CDR2 SASEGT. The DNA for the CDR3 is TGTGCCAGCAGACCCAATAATCAGCCCCAGCATTTT. Amino acid sequence: CASRPNNQPQHF.

The gene calls are TRBV6-4 and TRBJ1-5; D unresolved. With 4 bases removed from V and 3 bases from J, the gap between germline ends came to 7 bases. Germline-derived CDR1 and CDR2 are MRHNA and SNTAGT. This CDR3 comprises 13 residues. This CDR3 reads CASSVRDNQPQHF. Written as DNA, the CDR3 is TGTGCCAGCAGTGTCCGGGACAATCAGCCCCAGCATTTT.

The rearrangement joins TRBV29-1 to TRBJ2-7; TRBD1 aligns across 11 bases. The V gene end was trimmed by 7 bases and the J gene end by 3 bases; junction bases not matched to a gene: 8. The CDR3 is 14 amino acids. CDR1 is SQVTM and CDR2 is ANQGSEA in the germline V gene. The CDR3 nucleotides read TGCAGCGCCCGAGATGGGACAGGGGGCTACGAGCAGTACTTC. Protein: CSARDGTGGYEQYF.

In its sample, this clone was seen once. The chain has TRBV6-1 and TRBJ2-3; perhaps TRBD2 as D (6 bases). This CDR3 contains 18 residues. Germline V CDR1 and CDR2: MNHNS, SASEGT. V was cut by 3 bases and J by 4 bases, with 23 bases left in between. The chain's CDR3 is CASSEFTLGRRLADTQYF. The CDR3 coding sequence is TGTGCCAGCAGTGAGTTTACATTAGGGAGGAGGTTGGCAGATACGCAGTATTTT.

This clone has a handful of counts. The chain combines TRBV10-3 with TRBJ1-3, with D maybe TRBD1 (5 bases). The germline V and J ends were trimmed by 3 bases and 0 bases, with 12 bases remaining between them. The CDR3 consists of 16 residues. In germline, CDR1 is ENHRY, CDR2 SYGVKD. The CDR3 DNA follows: TGTGCCATCAGTGATGTCGGGGCACTCTCTGGAAACACCATATATTTT. Translation: CAISDVGALSGNTIYF.

The J gene is TRBJ1-4, the V gene TRBV7-8, with D possibly being TRBD1 (6 bases). The V end was cut by 5 bases, the J end by 4 bases, with 17 bases between. The CDR3 covers 16 residues. Germline-derived CDR1 and CDR2 are SGHVS and FQNEAQ. For the CDR3, the DNA is TGTGCCAGCAGCCCCAGAGGGGGGTTAAATAATGAAAAACTGTTTTTT. Translating gives CASSPRGGLNNEKLFF. Complete variable domain (other parts from reference TRBV7-8 and TRBJ1-4): GAGVSQSPRYKVAKRGQDVALRCDPISGHVSLFWYQQALGQGPEFLTYFQNEAQLDKSGLPSDRFFAERPEGSVSTLKIQRTQQEDSAVYLCASSPRGGLNNEKLFFGSGTQLSVL.

J is TRBJ1-1 and V is TRBV6-5; 8 bases match TRBD1. This CDR3 region has 14 residues. V was clipped by 5 bases and J by 2 bases; unmatched bases: 4. Germline lookup yields CDR1 MNHEY and CDR2 SVGAGI. The CDR3 loop reads CASSPGGANTEAFF. CDR3 coding DNA: TGTGCCAGCAGTCCAGGGGGCGCAAACACTGAAGCTTTCTTT.